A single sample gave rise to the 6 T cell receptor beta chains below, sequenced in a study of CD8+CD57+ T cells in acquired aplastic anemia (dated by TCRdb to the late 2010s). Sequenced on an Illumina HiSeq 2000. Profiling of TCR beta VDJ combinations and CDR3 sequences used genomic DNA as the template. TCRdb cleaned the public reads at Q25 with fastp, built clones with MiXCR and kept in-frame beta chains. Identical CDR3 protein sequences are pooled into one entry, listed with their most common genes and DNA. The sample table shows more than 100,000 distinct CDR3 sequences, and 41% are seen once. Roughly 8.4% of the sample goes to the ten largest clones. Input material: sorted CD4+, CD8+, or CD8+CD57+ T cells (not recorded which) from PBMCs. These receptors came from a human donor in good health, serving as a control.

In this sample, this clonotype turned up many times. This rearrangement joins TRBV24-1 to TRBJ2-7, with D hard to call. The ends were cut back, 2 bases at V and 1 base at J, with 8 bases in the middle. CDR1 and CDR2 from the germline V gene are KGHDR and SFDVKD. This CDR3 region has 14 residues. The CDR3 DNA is TGTGCCACCAGTGATTCAACTCAATCCTACGAGCAGTACTTC. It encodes CATSDSTQSYEQYF.

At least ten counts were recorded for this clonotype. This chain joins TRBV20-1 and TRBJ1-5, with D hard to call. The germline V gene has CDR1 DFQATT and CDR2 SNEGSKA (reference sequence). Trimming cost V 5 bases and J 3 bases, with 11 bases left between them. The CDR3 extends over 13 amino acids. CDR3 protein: CSAAGGANQPQHF. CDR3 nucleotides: TGCAGTGCTGCCGGCGGCGCCAATCAGCCCCAGCATTTT.

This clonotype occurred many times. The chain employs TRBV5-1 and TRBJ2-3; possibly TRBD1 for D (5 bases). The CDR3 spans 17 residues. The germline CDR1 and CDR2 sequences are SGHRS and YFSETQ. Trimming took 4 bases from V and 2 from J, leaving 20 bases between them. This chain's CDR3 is CASSPERGPPVTDTQYF. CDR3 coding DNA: TGCGCCAGCAGCCCAGAAAGGGGCCCGCCTGTCACAGATACGCAGTATTTT.

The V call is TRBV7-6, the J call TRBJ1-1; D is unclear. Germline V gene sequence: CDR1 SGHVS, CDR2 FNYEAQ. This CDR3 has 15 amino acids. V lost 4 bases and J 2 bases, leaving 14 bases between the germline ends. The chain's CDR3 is CASSYGLGYNTEAFF. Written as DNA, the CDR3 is TGTGCCAGCAGCTATGGTTTGGGGTACAACACTGAAGCTTTCTTT.

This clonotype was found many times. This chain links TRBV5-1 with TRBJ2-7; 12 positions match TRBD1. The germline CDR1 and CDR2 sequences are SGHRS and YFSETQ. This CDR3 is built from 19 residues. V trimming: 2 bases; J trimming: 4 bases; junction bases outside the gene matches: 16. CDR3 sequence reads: CASSFGNRGQGALAYEQYF. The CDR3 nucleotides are TGCGCCAGCAGCTTTGGGAACAGGGGACAGGGGGCTTTGGCTTACGAGCAGTACTTC.

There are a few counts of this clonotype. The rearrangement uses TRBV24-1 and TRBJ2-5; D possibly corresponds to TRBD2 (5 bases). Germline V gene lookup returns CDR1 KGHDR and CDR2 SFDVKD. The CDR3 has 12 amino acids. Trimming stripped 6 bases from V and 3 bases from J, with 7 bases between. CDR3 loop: CATSRGKETQYF. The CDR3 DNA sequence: TGTGCCACCAGTAGAGGGAAAGAGACCCAGTACTTC.